This is a list of T cell receptor beta chains from one sample in a study of CD4+ T cells in melanoma. This table comes from immunoSEQ multiplex PCR, and its TCRdb copy is limited to in-frame clones, with some not included. This table has 10,000 to 13,000 clones, roughly two thirds appearing once. Sequenced material: cells from a culture (not recorded whether cultured in vitro). These receptors were obtained from a human donor with melanoma. The CDR3 runs from the conserved cysteine through the conserved F or W. The D gene is left open where the match is weak. Size tells how often a clone was seen (once, few, many) or the class of an expanded clone, and some rows leave it out.

d_call cdr3_length j_call clone_size v_call cdr3_nt cdr3_aa
TRBD1 15 TRBJ1-6 NA TRBV7-9 TGTGCCAGCAGCGTATCGGGACAGGGACCTTCACCCCTCCACTTT CASSVSGQGPSPLHF
NA 14 TRBJ1-2 NA TRBV10-1 TGCGCCAGCAGTAGAGTGGAGGGTAACTATGGCTACACCTTC CASSRVEGNYGYTF
NA 14 TRBJ1-5 NA TRBV6-1 TGTGCCAGCATTCTACAGGGCTACAATCAGCCCCAGCATTTT CASILQGYNQPQHF
NA 14 TRBJ2-5 few TRBV6-5 TGTGCCTCCAAACGGGGGGCCGGCGGAGAGACCCAGTACTTC CASKRGAGGETQYF
NA 14 TRBJ2-7 NA TRBV18 TGTGCCAGCTCAGCCGGGGCAGAACTTTACGAGCAGTACTTC CASSAGAELYEQYF
NA 14 TRBJ2-5 NA TRBV11-2 TGTGCCAGCAGCTTCGTTGGGGGAGGTGAGACCCAGTACTTC CASSFVGGGETQYF
NA 14 TRBJ1-5 NA TRBV19 TGTGCCAGTACACAGATAAGTAGCAATCAGCCCCAGCATTTT CASTQISSNQPQHF
NA 15 TRBJ2-3 once TRBV5-5 TGTGCCAGCAGCTTGACGGGGGACTCCACAGATACGCAGTATTTT CASSLTGDSTDTQYF
NA 13 TRBJ1-4 NA TRBV6-5 TGTGCCAGCAGTTCCAGGGCACGCGAAAAACTGTTTTTT CASSSRAREKLFF
NA 14 TRBJ2-3 NA TRBV15 TGTGCCACCAGCAGAGATACGGGTAAAGATACGCAGTATTTT CATSRDTGKDTQYF